Detailed here is one T cell receptor (beta chain). Only in-frame clones appear in the TCRdb table, and some are missing; sequencing was by immunoSEQ multiplex PCR. The data contain approximately 270,000 clones, around 89% of them singletons. The sample originates from a study of blood T cell repertoires in COVID-19. At the level of the study: In each case, the material was cDNA or gDNA derived from T cells, B-cell-depleted T cells, or PBMCs.

V lost 3 bases to trimming and J lost 5 bases, with 17 bases between them. CDR1 is SGHRS and CDR2 is YFSETQ in the germline V gene. This CDR3 is built from 15 residues. Participants came from some 23 US areas, aged about 18 to 100 years. The TCR sequence derives from a woman aged 25-40 years with acute COVID-19. This chain links TRBV5-1 with TRBJ2-5; a weak D match, TRBD2 (5 bases). Sequencing was carried out using PBMCs or T cells enriched from blood (not recorded which). CDR3 DNA: TGCGCCAGCAGCTCGACCGGGAACCTTGTGGAGACCCAGTACTTC. As protein: CASSSTGNLVETQYF.